The T cell receptor beta chain under discussion was sequenced for a study of blood T cell repertoires in COVID-19. Across the whole study: Samples came from the United States, Italy and Spain, spanning acute and convalescent COVID-19. T cells, B-cell-depleted T cells, or PBMCs provided the cDNA or gDNA that served as material.

Under the authors' procedure: Quantification of nucleated cells was approximated via reference gene primer amplification. Generated by immunoSEQ multiplex PCR, the TCRdb table keeps only in-frame clones and is missing some. The D gene and trimming were derived from the DNA, and the V and J assignments and clone size from that table. This table holds more than 55,000 clones, around 87% found once. The clonotype comes from a woman between 55 and 75 years old with COVID-19, enrolled during active disease. The sample taken for sequencing was peripheral blood.

The chain's CDR3 is CAWSPASSGQPQHF. DNA of the CDR3: TGTGCCTGGAGTCCCGCCAGTTCTGGCCAGCCCCAGCATTTT. J is TRBJ1-5 and V is TRBV30; no clear D. The CDR3 is made up of 14 amino acids. V was clipped by 2 bases and J by 7 bases, with 15 bases between them. The germline CDR1 and CDR2 sequences are GTSNPN and SVGIG (reference sequence).